The rows below give T cell receptor beta chains drawn from one sample of a study of T cell clonotyping in hematopoietic cell transplantation. Data came from immunoSEQ multiplex PCR; TCRdb stores just in-frame clones and leaves some out. Among approximately 26,000 clones, around 84% were seen once, and the ten largest hold roughly 24%. The source material was peripheral blood mononuclear cells, sampled before stem cell transplant. The receptors here all came from a woman in her sixties or seventies with acute myeloid leukemia. Some clones in this sample may be carry-over from other donors' samples. The CDR3 runs from the conserved cysteine through the conserved F or W. D genes are given only for firm matches. The size of a clone is reported for some rows only, either as once, few or many, or as a class for expanded clones.

cdr3_aa: CAISESGTAEPYGYTF
cdr3_nt: TGTGCCATCAGTGAGTCAGGGACAGCCGAACCCTATGGCTACACCTTC
clone_size: once
d_call: TRBD1
v_call: TRBV10-3
j_call: TRBJ1-2

cdr3_aa: CATSRDPGRATEAFF
cdr3_nt: TGTGCCACCAGCAGAGACCCCGGACGGGCCACTGAAGCTTTCTTT
clone_size: -
d_call: -
v_call: TRBV15
j_call: TRBJ1-1

cdr3_aa: CASSFAGTPSNQPQHF
cdr3_nt: TGTGCCAGCAGCTTCGCCGGGACACCTAGCAATCAGCCCCAGCATTTT
clone_size: -
d_call: -
v_call: TRBV7-3
j_call: TRBJ1-5

cdr3_aa: CASSLSPTGGGETQYF
cdr3_nt: TGCGCCAGCAGTCTCTCGCCTACAGGGGGCGGTGAGACCCAGTACTTC
clone_size: -
d_call: TRBD1
v_call: TRBV5-1
j_call: TRBJ2-5

cdr3_aa: CASSPGSGNTEAFF
cdr3_nt: TGTGCCAGCAGCCCGGGGTCCGGGAACACTGAAGCTTTCTTT
clone_size: -
d_call: -
v_call: TRBV7-2
j_call: TRBJ1-1

cdr3_aa: CASSFGQFNEKLFF
cdr3_nt: TGTGCCAGCAGTTTTGGGCAGTTTAATGAAAAACTGTTTTTT
clone_size: -
d_call: -
v_call: TRBV6-5
j_call: TRBJ1-4

cdr3_aa: CASSEAQVTNTEAFF
cdr3_nt: TGTGCCAGCAGTGAAGCGCAGGTAACGAACACTGAAGCTTTCTTT
clone_size: -
d_call: -
v_call: TRBV2
j_call: TRBJ1-1

cdr3_aa: CASSQERDLGGGYTF
cdr3_nt: TGCGCCAGCAGCCAAGAGAGGGACCTAGGGGGCGGCTACACCTTC
clone_size: -
d_call: TRBD1
v_call: TRBV4-1
j_call: TRBJ1-2

cdr3_aa: CASCLGTYSNQPQHF
cdr3_nt: TGTGCCAGCTGCCTCGGGACCTATAGCAATCAGCCCCAGCATTTT
clone_size: -
d_call: -
v_call: TRBV6-1
j_call: TRBJ1-5

cdr3_aa: CASSYRGEASETQYF
cdr3_nt: TGTGCCAGCAGCTACAGGGGCGAGGCCTCAGAGACCCAGTACTTC
clone_size: -
d_call: TRBD1
v_call: TRBV7-9
j_call: TRBJ2-5

cdr3_aa: CASSILLTGGTGELFF
cdr3_nt: TGTGCCAGTAGTATCTTACTTACCGGGGGCACCGGGGAGCTGTTTTTT
clone_size: -
d_call: -
v_call: TRBV19
j_call: TRBJ2-2

cdr3_aa: CASSIPYGGAGANVLTF
cdr3_nt: TGTGCCAGTAGTATCCCCTACGGCGGCGCGGGGGCCAACGTCCTGACTTTC
clone_size: few
d_call: -
v_call: TRBV19
j_call: TRBJ2-6

cdr3_aa: CASSLGRRLAGAETQYF
cdr3_nt: TGTGCCAGCAGCTTGGGGAGGCGGCTAGCGGGAGCAGAGACCCAGTACTTC
clone_size: -
d_call: TRBD2
v_call: TRBV5-8
j_call: TRBJ2-5

cdr3_aa: CASSVDNEQFF
cdr3_nt: TGTGCCAGCAGCGTTGACAATGAGCAGTTCTTC
clone_size: -
d_call: -
v_call: TRBV11-3
j_call: TRBJ2-1

cdr3_aa: CSAKNAETQYF
cdr3_nt: TGCAGTGCTAAGAATGCGGAGACCCAGTACTTC
clone_size: -
d_call: -
v_call: TRBV20-1
j_call: TRBJ2-5

cdr3_aa: CASNGLGGTQYF
cdr3_nt: TGTGCCAGCAACGGACTAGGGGGGACCCAGTACTTC
clone_size: -
d_call: -
v_call: TRBV25-1
j_call: TRBJ2-5

cdr3_aa: CASSQRAVNTGELFF
cdr3_nt: TGTGCCAGCAGCCAGAGAGCGGTAAACACCGGGGAGCTGTTTTTT
clone_size: -
d_call: -
v_call: TRBV14
j_call: TRBJ2-2

cdr3_aa: CASSLAGASTDTQYF
cdr3_nt: TGTGCCAGCAGCTTAGCGGGAGCTAGCACAGATACGCAGTATTTT
clone_size: -
d_call: -
v_call: TRBV7-9
j_call: TRBJ2-3

cdr3_aa: CASTNSRGTGELFF
cdr3_nt: TGTGCCAGCACCAACTCCCGTGGGACCGGGGAGCTGTTTTTT
clone_size: once
d_call: -
v_call: TRBV2
j_call: TRBJ2-2

cdr3_aa: CASSLDGVSGANVLTF
cdr3_nt: TGTGCCAGCAGCTTAGACGGGGTCTCTGGGGCCAACGTCCTGACTTTC
clone_size: -
d_call: -
v_call: TRBV7-2
j_call: TRBJ2-6

cdr3_aa: CATRGRRETQYF
cdr3_nt: TGTGCCACCAGGGGGCGCCGTGAGACCCAGTACTTC
clone_size: -
d_call: TRBD1
v_call: TRBV7-9
j_call: TRBJ2-5

cdr3_aa: CASSRASDYGYTF
cdr3_nt: TGTGCCAGCAGTCGGGCGAGCGACTATGGCTACACCTTC
clone_size: -
d_call: -
v_call: TRBV6-5
j_call: TRBJ1-2

cdr3_aa: CASSLAGGGNTIYF
cdr3_nt: TGTGCCAGCAGCTTAGCAGGGGGTGGAAACACCATATATTTT
clone_size: -
d_call: -
v_call: TRBV7-2
j_call: TRBJ1-3

cdr3_aa: CASIGQYSNQPQHF
cdr3_nt: TGTGCCAGTATCGGACAGTATAGCAATCAGCCCCAGCATTTT
clone_size: -
d_call: -
v_call: TRBV19
j_call: TRBJ1-5

cdr3_aa: CASSQIGTGDYGYTF
cdr3_nt: TGTGCCAGCAGCCAAATTGGGACAGGGGACTATGGCTACACCTTC
clone_size: -
d_call: TRBD1
v_call: TRBV14
j_call: TRBJ1-2

cdr3_aa: CSVENWQGMNTEAFF
cdr3_nt: TGCAGCGTTGAAAACTGGCAGGGGATGAACACTGAAGCTTTCTTT
clone_size: once
d_call: -
v_call: TRBV29-1
j_call: TRBJ1-1

cdr3_aa: CASRLPTSGRSYEQYF
cdr3_nt: TGTGCCAGCAGGTTACCAACTAGCGGGAGGTCCTACGAGCAGTACTTC
clone_size: once
d_call: TRBD2
v_call: TRBV28
j_call: TRBJ2-7

cdr3_aa: CASAPRVAPYEQYF
cdr3_nt: TGTGCCAGCGCCCCTAGGGTGGCACCCTACGAGCAGTACTTC
clone_size: -
d_call: -
v_call: TRBV5-4
j_call: TRBJ2-7

cdr3_aa: CASSLDWQGVLYEQYF
cdr3_nt: TGCGCCAGCAGCTTGGATTGGCAGGGGGTTCTCTACGAGCAGTACTTC
clone_size: few
d_call: TRBD1
v_call: TRBV5-1
j_call: TRBJ2-7

cdr3_aa: CASSRTGGLMNTEAFF
cdr3_nt: TGTGCCAGCAGCCGGACAGGGGGCCTCATGAACACTGAAGCTTTCTTT
clone_size: few
d_call: TRBD1
v_call: TRBV14
j_call: TRBJ1-1

cdr3_aa: CASSEETVSGANVLTF
cdr3_nt: TGTGCCAGCAGCGAAGAGACAGTCTCTGGGGCCAACGTCCTGACTTTC
clone_size: once
d_call: -
v_call: TRBV7-9
j_call: TRBJ2-6

cdr3_aa: CASSLGRDRYNEKLFF
cdr3_nt: TGTGCCAGCAGCTTGGGCCGGGACAGGTATAATGAAAAACTGTTTTTT
clone_size: -
d_call: TRBD1
v_call: TRBV11-1
j_call: TRBJ1-4

cdr3_aa: CASSFRGTGTYEQYF
cdr3_nt: TGCGCCAGCAGCTTTAGGGGGACAGGGACCTACGAGCAGTACTTC
clone_size: -
d_call: TRBD1
v_call: TRBV5-1
j_call: TRBJ2-7

cdr3_aa: CASSLLTGQAMGNTF
cdr3_nt: TGTGCCAGCAGTTTATTAACGGGACAGGCAATGGGGAACACCTTC
clone_size: -
d_call: TRBD1
v_call: TRBV28
j_call: TRBJ1-2

cdr3_aa: CSVPRLAEGGETQYF
cdr3_nt: TGCAGCGTTCCAAGACTAGCGGAAGGGGGCGAGACCCAGTACTTC
clone_size: -
d_call: TRBD2
v_call: TRBV29-1
j_call: TRBJ2-5

cdr3_aa: CASSRGLALQETQYF
cdr3_nt: TGTGCCAGCAGCAGGGGACTAGCGCTTCAAGAGACCCAGTACTTC
clone_size: -
d_call: TRBD2
v_call: TRBV5-8
j_call: TRBJ2-5

cdr3_aa: CASSPLVGEAFF
cdr3_nt: TGTGCCAGCAGCCCACTCGTGGGTGAAGCTTTCTTT
clone_size: -
d_call: -
v_call: TRBV11-2
j_call: TRBJ1-1

cdr3_aa: CASSKGGREGQPQHF
cdr3_nt: TGTGCCAGCAGCAAGGGGGGTAGGGAGGGCCAGCCCCAGCATTTT
clone_size: -
d_call: -
v_call: TRBV5-6
j_call: TRBJ1-5

cdr3_aa: CASSSRAGDNEQYF
cdr3_nt: TGTGCCAGCAGCTCACGGGCGGGCGATAACGAGCAGTACTTC
clone_size: -
d_call: -
v_call: TRBV7-3
j_call: TRBJ2-7

cdr3_aa: CASSELGQGSETQYF
cdr3_nt: TGTGCCAGCAGTGAACTTGGACAGGGGTCGGAGACCCAGTACTTC
clone_size: -
d_call: TRBD1
v_call: TRBV2
j_call: TRBJ2-5

cdr3_aa: CASSLGGLAGIEQFF
cdr3_nt: TGTGCCAGCAGCTTAGGCGGACTAGCGGGAATTGAGCAGTTCTTC
clone_size: -
d_call: TRBD2
v_call: TRBV7-2
j_call: TRBJ2-1

cdr3_aa: CASSLDGRGRPEAFF
cdr3_nt: TGTGCCAGCAGCTTAGACGGCAGGGGAAGACCTGAAGCTTTCTTT
clone_size: -
d_call: -
v_call: TRBV7-9
j_call: TRBJ1-1

cdr3_aa: CSAGNMGTEAFF
cdr3_nt: TGCAGCGCTGGAAACATGGGCACTGAAGCTTTCTTT
clone_size: few
d_call: -
v_call: TRBV29-1
j_call: TRBJ1-1

cdr3_aa: CASSADRGLGQPQHF
cdr3_nt: TGTGCCAGCAGTGCAGATCGGGGGCTCGGGCAGCCCCAGCATTTT
clone_size: -
d_call: -
v_call: TRBV6-5
j_call: TRBJ1-5

cdr3_aa: CASSLGGYEQYF
cdr3_nt: TGCGCCAGCAGCTTGGGCGGTTACGAGCAGTACTTC
clone_size: -
d_call: -
v_call: TRBV5-1
j_call: TRBJ2-7

cdr3_aa: CASTILAGFSYEQYF
cdr3_nt: TGTGCCAGCACTATACTAGCGGGCTTCTCCTACGAGCAGTACTTC
clone_size: -
d_call: TRBD2
v_call: TRBV2
j_call: TRBJ2-7

cdr3_aa: CATSGSGSYEQYF
cdr3_nt: TGTGCCACCAGCGGGAGCGGGAGCTACGAGCAGTACTTC
clone_size: -
d_call: TRBD2
v_call: TRBV15
j_call: TRBJ2-7

cdr3_aa: CASSSTGVGNTIYF
cdr3_nt: TGTGCCAGCAGCTCTACAGGGGTTGGAAACACCATATATTTT
clone_size: -
d_call: TRBD1
v_call: TRBV7-8
j_call: TRBJ1-3

cdr3_aa: CASNTGFSNQPQHF
cdr3_nt: TGTGCCAGCAACACAGGGTTTAGCAATCAGCCCCAGCATTTT
clone_size: once
d_call: -
v_call: TRBV7-2
j_call: TRBJ1-5

cdr3_aa: CASNRGRDNEQFF
cdr3_nt: TGTGCCAGTAACAGGGGGCGTGACAATGAGCAGTTCTTC
clone_size: -
d_call: TRBD1
v_call: TRBV19
j_call: TRBJ2-1

cdr3_aa: CASWQGYTDTQYF
cdr3_nt: TGTGCCAGCTGGCAGGGGTACACAGATACGCAGTATTTT
clone_size: -
d_call: -
v_call: TRBV27
j_call: TRBJ2-3

cdr3_aa: CAWSVGRNGYTF
cdr3_nt: TGTGCCTGGAGTGTAGGCAGGAATGGCTACACCTTC
clone_size: -
d_call: -
v_call: TRBV30
j_call: TRBJ1-2

cdr3_aa: CASSTVSSNQPQHF
cdr3_nt: TGTGCCAGTAGTACGGTCTCGAGCAATCAGCCCCAGCATTTT
clone_size: -
d_call: -
v_call: TRBV19
j_call: TRBJ1-5

cdr3_aa: CASSYPRGQNYEQYF
cdr3_nt: TGTGCCAGCAGCTATCCTCGGGGACAGAACTACGAGCAGTACTTC
clone_size: -
d_call: TRBD1
v_call: TRBV28
j_call: TRBJ2-7

cdr3_aa: CAISDVAGGPYNEQFF
cdr3_nt: TGTGCCATCAGTGACGTTGCGGGAGGGCCCTACAATGAGCAGTTCTTC
clone_size: once
d_call: TRBD2
v_call: TRBV10-3
j_call: TRBJ2-1

cdr3_aa: CASSGGTSNTEAFF
cdr3_nt: TGTGCCAGCAGCGGAGGGACATCGAACACTGAAGCTTTCTTT
clone_size: -
d_call: -
v_call: TRBV9
j_call: TRBJ1-1